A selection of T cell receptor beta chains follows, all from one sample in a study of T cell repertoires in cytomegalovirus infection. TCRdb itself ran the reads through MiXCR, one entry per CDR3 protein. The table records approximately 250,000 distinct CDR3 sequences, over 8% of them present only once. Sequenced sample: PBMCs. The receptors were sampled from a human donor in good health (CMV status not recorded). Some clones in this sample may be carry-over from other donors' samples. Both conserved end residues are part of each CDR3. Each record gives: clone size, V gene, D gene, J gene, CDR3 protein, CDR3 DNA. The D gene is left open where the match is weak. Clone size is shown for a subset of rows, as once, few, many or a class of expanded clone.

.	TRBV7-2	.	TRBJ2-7	CASMLWSSSYEQYF	TGTGCCAGCATGTTATGGAGTAGCTCCTACGAGCAGTACTTC
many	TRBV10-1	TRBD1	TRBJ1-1	CASSESGQGARAAFF	TGCGCCAGCAGTGAGTCGGGACAGGGGGCAAGAGCAGCTTTCTTT
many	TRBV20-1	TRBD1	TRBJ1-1	CSARGGRGQGPTEAFF	TGCAGTGCTAGAGGAGGGAGGGGACAGGGGCCCACTGAAGCTTTCTTT
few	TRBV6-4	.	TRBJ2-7	CASSTPGQISYEQYF	TGTGCCAGCAGTACTCCCGGACAGATCTCCTACGAGCAGTACTTC
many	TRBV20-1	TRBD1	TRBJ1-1	CSARGSGGLAGTEAFF	TGCAGTGCTAGAGGGTCAGGGGGGTTGGCTGGAACTGAAGCTTTCTTT
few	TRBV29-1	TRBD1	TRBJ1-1	CSVDRTGVAEAFF	TGCAGCGTTGACAGGACAGGGGTCGCTGAAGCTTTCTTT
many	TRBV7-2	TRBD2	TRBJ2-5	CASSSIAGGHETQYF	TGTGCCAGCAGCTCCATAGCGGGGGGGCATGAGACCCAGTACTTC
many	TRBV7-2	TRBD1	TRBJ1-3	CASSLGTGAANTIYF	TGTGCCAGCAGCTTAGGGACAGGGGCTGCAAACACCATATATTTT
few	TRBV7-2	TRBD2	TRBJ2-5	CASSLKRGGLETQYF	TGTGCCAGCAGCTTAAAGCGGGGGGGCTTGGAGACCCAGTACTTC
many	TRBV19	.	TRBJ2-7	CASSRGMAASYEQYF	TGTGCCAGTAGTAGGGGCATGGCGGCGTCCTACGAGCAGTACTTC
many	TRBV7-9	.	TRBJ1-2	CASSRAERPNYGYTF	TGTGCCAGCAGCCGCGCGGAGAGACCTAACTATGGCTACACCTTC
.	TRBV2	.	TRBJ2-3	CASRLEISSTDTQYF	TGTGCCAGCAGGCTCGAAATTTCTAGCACAGATACGCAGTATTTT
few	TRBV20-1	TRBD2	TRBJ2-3	CSARAGGSIDTQYF	TGCAGTGCTAGGGCGGGAGGCTCTATAGATACGCAGTATTTT
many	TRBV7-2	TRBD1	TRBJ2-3	CASSLARPGQGSTQYF	TGTGCCAGCAGCTTAGCACGACCGGGACAGGGTAGTACGCAGTATTTT
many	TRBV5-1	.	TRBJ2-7	CASSFSLQGNYEQYF	TGCGCCAGCAGCTTTTCTCTCCAGGGTAACTACGAGCAGTACTTC
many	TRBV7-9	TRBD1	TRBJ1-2	CASSDWDRGTKGYTF	TGTGCCAGCAGCGACTGGGACAGGGGGACGAAAGGCTACACCTTC
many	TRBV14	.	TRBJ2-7	CASSQLEAKEQYF	TGTGCCAGCAGCCAATTAGAAGCGAAAGAGCAGTACTTC
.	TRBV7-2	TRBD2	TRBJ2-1	CASSSTGTSSNEQFF	TGTGCCAGCAGCTCAACCGGGACTAGCTCGAATGAGCAGTTCTTC
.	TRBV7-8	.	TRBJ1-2	CASSRRGSNYGYTF	TGTGCCAGCAGCCGCAGGGGCTCAAACTATGGCTACACCTTC
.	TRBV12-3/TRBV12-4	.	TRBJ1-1	CLTLRDPGAAEAFF	TGCTTGACGCTCCGGGACCCAGGCGCCGCTGAAGCTTTCTTT
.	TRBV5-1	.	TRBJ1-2	CASSFRFGRLGGYTF	TGCGCCAGCAGCTTCCGATTTGGCAGGCTTGGCGGCTACACCTTC